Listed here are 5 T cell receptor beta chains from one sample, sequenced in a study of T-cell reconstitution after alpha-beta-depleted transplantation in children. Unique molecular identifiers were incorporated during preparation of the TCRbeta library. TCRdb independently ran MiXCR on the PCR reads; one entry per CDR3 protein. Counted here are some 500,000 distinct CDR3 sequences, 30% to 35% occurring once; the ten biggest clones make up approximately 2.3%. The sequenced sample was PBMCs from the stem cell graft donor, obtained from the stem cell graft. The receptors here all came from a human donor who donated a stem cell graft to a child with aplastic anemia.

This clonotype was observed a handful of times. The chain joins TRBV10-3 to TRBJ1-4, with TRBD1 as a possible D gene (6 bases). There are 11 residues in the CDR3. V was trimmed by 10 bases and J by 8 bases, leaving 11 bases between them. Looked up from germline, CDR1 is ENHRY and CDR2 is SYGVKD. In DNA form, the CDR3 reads TGTGCCACCAAAGACAGGGAAAAACTGTTTTTT. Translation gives CATKDREKLFF.

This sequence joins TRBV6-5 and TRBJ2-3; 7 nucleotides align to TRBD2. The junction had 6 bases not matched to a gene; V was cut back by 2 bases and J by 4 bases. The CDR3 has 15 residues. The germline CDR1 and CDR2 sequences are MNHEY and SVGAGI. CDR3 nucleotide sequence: TGTGCCAGCAGTTACGGGGGAGGGAACTCAGATACGCAGTATTTT. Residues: CASSYGGGNSDTQYF.

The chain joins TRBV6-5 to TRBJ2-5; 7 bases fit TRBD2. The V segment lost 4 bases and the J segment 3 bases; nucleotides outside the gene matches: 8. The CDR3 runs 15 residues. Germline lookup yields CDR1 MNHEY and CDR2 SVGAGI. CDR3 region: CASSSRDYSEETQYF. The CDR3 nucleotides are TGTGCCAGCAGTTCTCGGGACTACTCCGAAGAGACCCAGTACTTC.

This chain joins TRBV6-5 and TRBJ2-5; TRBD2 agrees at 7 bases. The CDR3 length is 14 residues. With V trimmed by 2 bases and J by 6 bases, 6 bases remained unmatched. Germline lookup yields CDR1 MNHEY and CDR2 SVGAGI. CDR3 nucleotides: TGTGCCAGCAGTTACGGCGGGAGCTCGAAGACCCAGTACTTC. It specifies CASSYGGSSKTQYF.

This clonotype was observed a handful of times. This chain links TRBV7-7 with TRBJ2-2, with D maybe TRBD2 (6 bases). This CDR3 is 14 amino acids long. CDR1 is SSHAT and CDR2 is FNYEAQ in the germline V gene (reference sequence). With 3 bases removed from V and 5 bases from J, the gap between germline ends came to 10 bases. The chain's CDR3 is CASSLTGGTGELFF. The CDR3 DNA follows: TGTGCCAGCAGCTTGACCGGGGGAACCGGGGAGCTGTTTTTT.